Below are 3 T cell receptor beta chains sequenced from a single sample in a study of blood T cell repertoires in COVID-19. Method: immunoSEQ multiplex PCR; TCRdb's copy keeps in-frame clones and lacks some. The sample lists hundreds of thousands of clones, 89% occurring once. The sequencing input was PBMCs or T cells enriched from blood (not recorded which). The receptors shown here come from a woman in her thirties or forties who had recovered from COVID-19.

In DNA form, the CDR3 reads TGTGCCAGTAGTCAGGCAGGCGGGGACAGGTTTTTCTATGGCTACACCTTC. Translating gives CASSQAGGDRFFYGYTF. This rearrangement joins TRBV19 to TRBJ1-2; 8 bases are shared with TRBD1. The V segment lost 5 bases and the J segment 4 bases; nucleotides outside the gene matches: 15. CDR3 size: 17 residues. Germline V gene sequence: CDR1 LNHDA, CDR2 SQIVND (reference sequence).

The chain recombines TRBV3-1 (or the pseudogene TRBV3-2) with TRBJ2-5, with TRBD2 matching over 13 bases. The CDR3 is 17 residues long. J lost 5 bases, V lost 4 bases, and 10 bases had no gene match. Per germline, CDR1 LGHDT and CDR2 YNNKEL (reference sequence). CDR3 nucleotide sequence: TGTGCCAGCAGCCCCCCGACTAGCGGGGGGCCGGGGGAGACCCAGTACTTC. This translates into CASSPPTSGGPGETQYF.

The chain links TRBV30 to TRBJ2-3; TRBD2 is a possible D gene (6 bases). Germline V gene sequence: CDR1 GTSNPN, CDR2 SVGIG (reference sequence). This CDR3 has 12 amino acids. Trimming removed 4 bases at V and 5 bases at J, with 10 bases between. Here the CDR3 reads CAWTGVKDTQYF. The CDR3 nucleotides read TGTGCCTGGACGGGAGTGAAAGATACGCAGTATTTT.